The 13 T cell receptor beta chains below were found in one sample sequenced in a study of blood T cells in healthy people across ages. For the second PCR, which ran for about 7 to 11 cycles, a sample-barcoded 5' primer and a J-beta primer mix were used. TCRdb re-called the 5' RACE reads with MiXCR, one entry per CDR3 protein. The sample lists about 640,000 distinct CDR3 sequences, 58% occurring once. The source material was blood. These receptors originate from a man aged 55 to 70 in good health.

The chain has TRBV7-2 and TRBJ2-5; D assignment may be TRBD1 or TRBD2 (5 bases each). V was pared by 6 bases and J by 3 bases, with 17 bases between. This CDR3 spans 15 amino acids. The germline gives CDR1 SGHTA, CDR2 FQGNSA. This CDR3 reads CASSATGTTKETQYF. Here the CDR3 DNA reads TGTGCCAGCAGTGCAACCGGGACCACTAAAGAGACCCAGTACTTC.

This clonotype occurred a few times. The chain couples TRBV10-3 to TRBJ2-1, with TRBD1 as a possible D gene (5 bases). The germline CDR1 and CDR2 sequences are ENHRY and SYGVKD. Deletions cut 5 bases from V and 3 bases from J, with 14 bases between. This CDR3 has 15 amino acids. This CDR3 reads CAISMGRLGYNEQFF. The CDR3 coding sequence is TGTGCCATCAGTATGGGGCGGCTCGGCTACAATGAGCAGTTCTTC.

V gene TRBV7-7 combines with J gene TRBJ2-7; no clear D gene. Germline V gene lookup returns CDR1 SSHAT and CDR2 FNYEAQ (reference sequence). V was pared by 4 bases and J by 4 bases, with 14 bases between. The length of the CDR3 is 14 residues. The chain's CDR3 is CASSSGPGFYEQYF. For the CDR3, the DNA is TGTGCCAGCAGCTCCGGTCCCGGCTTTTACGAGCAGTACTTC.

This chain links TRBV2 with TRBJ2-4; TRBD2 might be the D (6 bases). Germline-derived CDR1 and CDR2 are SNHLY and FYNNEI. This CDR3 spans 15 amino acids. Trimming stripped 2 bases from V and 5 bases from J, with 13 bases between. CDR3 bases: TGTGCCAGCAGTGAATCCCGGGGGAGGCAAAACATTCAGTACTTC. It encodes CASSESRGRQNIQYF.

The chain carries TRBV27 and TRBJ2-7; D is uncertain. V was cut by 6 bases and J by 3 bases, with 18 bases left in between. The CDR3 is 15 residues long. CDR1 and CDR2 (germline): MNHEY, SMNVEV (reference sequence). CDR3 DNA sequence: TGTGCCAGCAGCCTCCAAAGTGGCCCCTTCTACGAGCAGTACTTC. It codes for CASSLQSGPFYEQYF.

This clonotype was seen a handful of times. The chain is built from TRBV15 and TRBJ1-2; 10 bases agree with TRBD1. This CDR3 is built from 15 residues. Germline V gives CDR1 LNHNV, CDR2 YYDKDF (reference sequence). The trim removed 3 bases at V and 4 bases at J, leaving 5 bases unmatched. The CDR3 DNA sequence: TGTGCCACCAGCAGTTGGGACAGGGGAATCTATGGCTACACCTTC. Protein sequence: CATSSWDRGIYGYTF.

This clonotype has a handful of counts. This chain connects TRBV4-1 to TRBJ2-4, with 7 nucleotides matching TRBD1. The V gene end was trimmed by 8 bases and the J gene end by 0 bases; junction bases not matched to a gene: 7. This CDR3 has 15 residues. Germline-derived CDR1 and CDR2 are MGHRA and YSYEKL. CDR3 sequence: CASGTASIAKNIQYF. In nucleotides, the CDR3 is TGCGCCAGCGGGACAGCCTCAATAGCCAAAAACATTCAGTACTTC.

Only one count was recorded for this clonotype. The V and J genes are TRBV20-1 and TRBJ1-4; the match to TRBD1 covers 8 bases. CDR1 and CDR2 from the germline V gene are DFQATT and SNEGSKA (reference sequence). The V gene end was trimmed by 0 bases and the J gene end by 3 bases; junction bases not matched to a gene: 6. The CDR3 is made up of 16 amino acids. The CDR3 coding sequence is TGCAGTGCTAGAGATAGCGCGACAGGGGCTAATGAAAAACTGTTTTTT. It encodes CSARDSATGANEKLFF.

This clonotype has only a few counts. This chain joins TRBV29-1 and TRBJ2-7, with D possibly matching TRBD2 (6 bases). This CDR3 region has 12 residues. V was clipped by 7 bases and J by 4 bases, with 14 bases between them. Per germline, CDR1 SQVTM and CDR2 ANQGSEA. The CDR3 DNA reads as TGCAGCGGTGGAGGGGATGGATACGAGCAGTACTTC. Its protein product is CSGGGDGYEQYF.

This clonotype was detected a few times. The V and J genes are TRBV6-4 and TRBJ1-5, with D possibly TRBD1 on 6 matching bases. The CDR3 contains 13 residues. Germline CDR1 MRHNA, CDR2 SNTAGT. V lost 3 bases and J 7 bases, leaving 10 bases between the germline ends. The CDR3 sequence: CASSEGAGQPQHF. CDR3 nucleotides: TGTGCCAGCAGTGAGGGGGCCGGGCAGCCCCAGCATTTT.

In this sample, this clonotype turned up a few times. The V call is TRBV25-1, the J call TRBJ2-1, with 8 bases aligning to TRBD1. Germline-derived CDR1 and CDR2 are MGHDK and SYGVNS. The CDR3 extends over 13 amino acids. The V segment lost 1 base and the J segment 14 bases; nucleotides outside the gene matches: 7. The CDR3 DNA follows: TGTGCCAGCAGTGAATCCCAGGACAGGGCGGAGTTCTTC. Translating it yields CASSESQDRAEFF.

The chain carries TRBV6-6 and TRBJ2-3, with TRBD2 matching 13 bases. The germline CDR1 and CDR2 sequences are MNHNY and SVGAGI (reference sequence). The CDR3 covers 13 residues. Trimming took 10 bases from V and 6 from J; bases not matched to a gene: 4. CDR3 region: CATALAGGDTQYF. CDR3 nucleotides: TGTGCCACCGCACTAGCGGGGGGGGATACGCAGTATTTT.

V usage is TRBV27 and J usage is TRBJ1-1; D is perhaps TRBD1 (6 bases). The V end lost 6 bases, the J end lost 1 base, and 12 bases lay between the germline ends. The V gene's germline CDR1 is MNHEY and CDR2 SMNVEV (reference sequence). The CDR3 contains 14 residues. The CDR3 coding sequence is TGTGCCAGCAGAGACAGGTCTCGGAACACTGAAGCTTTCTTT. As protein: CASRDRSRNTEAFF.